The sequence of this T cell receptor (beta chain) was determined in a study of T cells in Graves' hyperthyroidism and ophthalmopathy. General study results and limits: A 13 V-J signature model discriminated ophthalmopathy versus stable hyperthyroidism.

RNA transcripts gave rise to amplified TCR beta CDR3 regions. During a first-round RT-PCR of the TCR CDR3, the HTBI primer set was used. One entry per CDR3 protein, called by TCRdb with MiXCR from the multiplex PCR reads. The sample carries more than 450,000 distinct CDR3 sequences, about 14% recorded once. The PBMCs studied were ones that came from roughly 9.4 ml fresh peripheral blood. Trimming took 0 bases from V and 6 from J, leaving 12 bases between them. The CDR3 runs to 14 residues. CDR1 is SGHRS, CDR2 YFSETQ, per germline. This clonotype occurred many times. Antigen unknown. The sample comprised blood. The chain carries TRBV5-1 and TRBJ1-2; no clear D. This clonotype was sampled from a woman between 40 and 55 years old with Graves' hyperthyroidism. The CDR3 sequence is CASSLGQAEHGYTF. The DNA for the CDR3 is TGCGCCAGCAGCTTGGGCCAGGCAGAACATGGCTACACCTTC.